This record covers a single TCR beta chain. Other DNA sequences in the sample encode the same CDR3. Germline-derived CDR1 and CDR2 are SQVTM and ANQGSEA. The germline V and J ends were trimmed by 4 bases and 1 base, with 7 bases remaining between them. The CDR3 covers 12 residues. The data stem from a study of blood T cell repertoires in COVID-19. Here immunoSEQ multiplex PCR was the method, and the copy in TCRdb shows in-frame clones only, minus some. The data hold about 240,000 clones, with about 88% observed a single time. The V gene is TRBV29-1, the J gene TRBJ2-5; D gene unclear. The sample taken for sequencing was peripheral blood. The source of this sequence is a woman between 65 and 79 years old with active or convalescent COVID-19. CDR3 in DNA: TGCAGCGTTGGAGCTGGCCAAGAGACCCAGTACTTC. Translated, it gives CSVGAGQETQYF.